Each of the 14 T cell receptor beta chains below was sequenced from the same sample in a study of T-cell reconstitution after alpha-beta-depleted transplantation in children. A library of TCRbeta sequences, prepared with unique molecular identifiers, was generated. TCRdb redid the calling of the PCR reads with MiXCR, one entry per CDR3 protein. The table records 450,000 to 550,000 distinct CDR3 sequences, over 9.5% of them present only once. The sample here was PBMCs, mostly from graft donor cells, taken 180 days after TCRalphabeta/CD19-depleted stem cell transplant. The origin of the receptors is a female patient aged 2-10 years who had a stem cell transplant for aplastic anemia, so the T cells may come from the graft donor.

This clonotype was observed a few times. The gene calls are TRBV7-9 and TRBJ2-3, with no clear D. The CDR3 totals 13 residues. V dropped 5 bases and J dropped 4 bases, with 10 bases sitting between them. Germline assignment: CDR1 SEHNR and CDR2 FQNEAQ (reference sequence). The CDR3, as DNA: TGTGCCAGCAGCCTCCATTCTGCAGATACGCAGTATTTT. As protein: CASSLHSADTQYF.

This clonotype was detected only a few times. The V and J genes are TRBV9 and TRBJ1-5; maybe TRBD1 (6 bases). Per the germline V gene, CDR1 is SGDLS and CDR2 is YYNGEE. The CDR3 consists of 17 residues. V lost 0 bases and J 3 bases, leaving 16 bases between the germline ends. The CDR3 here is CASSVGAGQGNNQPQHF. The DNA of the CDR3 is TGTGCCAGCAGCGTAGGGGCGGGCCAGGGGAACAATCAGCCCCAGCATTTT.

A few counts support this clonotype. The chain recombines TRBV5-1 with TRBJ2-7; 8 bases fit TRBD1. The germline CDR1 and CDR2 sequences are SGHRS and YFSETQ. Germline trimming cut 3 bases from V and 6 bases from J; bases unmatched to any gene: 20. This CDR3 has 18 amino acids. The CDR3 coding sequence is TGCGCCAGCAGCTCAACCCGGGCGGCAGGGGGCAACGTAGCCGAGCAGTACTTC. This encodes CASSSTRAAGGNVAEQYF.

The V gene is TRBV20-1, the J gene TRBJ2-3, with 8 bases matching TRBD1. Looked up from germline, CDR1 is DFQATT and CDR2 is SNEGSKA (reference sequence). The CDR3 is made up of 15 amino acids. After removal of 3 bases from V and 4 bases from J, the junction contained 9 bases not matched to a gene. The CDR3, as DNA: TGCAGTGCTAGGCTTTCAGGGGGCTGGTCAGATACGCAGTATTTT. This sequence encodes CSARLSGGWSDTQYF.

This clonotype has a handful of counts. The rearrangement joins TRBV11-2 to TRBJ2-7, with a weak D call TRBD2 (5 bases). V dropped 5 bases and J dropped 6 bases, with 23 bases sitting between them. This CDR3 has 16 residues. Germline assignment: CDR1 SGHAT and CDR2 FQNNGV. CDR3 sequence: CASSPTHGLTMGEQYV. CDR3 sequence (DNA): TGTGCCAGCAGCCCTACTCACGGGTTGACTATGGGCGAGCAGTACGTC.

The chain is built from TRBV7-2 and TRBJ2-7; 12 nucleotides align to TRBD2. Losses at the gene ends were 1 base for V and 5 bases for J; bases not matched to a gene: 9. The length of the CDR3 is 17 residues. Germline V gives CDR1 SGHTA, CDR2 FQGNSA. CDR3: CASSLGRLAGAGDEQYF. Here the CDR3 DNA reads TGTGCCAGCAGCTTAGGGAGACTAGCGGGAGCAGGGGACGAGCAGTACTTC.

J is TRBJ2-1 and V is TRBV5-6, with TRBD2 identical over 7 bases. This CDR3 region has 21 residues. The V gene end was trimmed by 4 bases and the J gene end by 1 base; junction bases not matched to a gene: 23. The germline CDR1 and CDR2 sequences are SGHDT and YYEEEE. The CDR3 loop reads CASSEVNSMRLADSSYNEQFF. CDR3 in DNA: TGTGCCAGCAGCGAGGTAAATTCTATGAGGCTAGCGGATTCTTCCTACAATGAGCAGTTCTTC.

This clonotype was observed a few times. This rearrangement joins TRBV25-1 to TRBJ2-5; 9 nucleotides line up with TRBD1. Germline CDR1 reads MGHDK; CDR2 reads SYGVNS. The CDR3 totals 14 residues. J lost 0 bases, V lost 6 bases, and 2 bases had no gene match. The CDR3 protein is CASSDRGYQETQYF. CDR3 sequence (DNA): TGTGCCAGCAGCGACAGGGGGTACCAAGAGACCCAGTACTTC.

This rearrangement joins TRBV6-2 or TRBV6-3 to TRBJ2-4; maybe TRBD1 (6 bases). CDR1 and CDR2 from the germline V gene are MNHEY and SVGEGT. The CDR3 loop spans 15 amino acids. V gave up 6 bases and J gave up 0 bases, with 12 bases separating them. The CDR3: CASSLTGIAKNIQYF. The CDR3 bases are TGTGCCAGCAGCCTTACAGGGATAGCCAAAAACATTCAGTACTTC.

V gene TRBV7-6 combines with J gene TRBJ2-1, with no clear D. V lost 3 bases to trimming and J lost 9 bases, with 18 bases between them. The CDR3 covers 15 residues. In germline, CDR1 is SGHVS, CDR2 FNYEAQ. CDR3 region: CASSFTPGAVFEQFF. The CDR3 DNA is TGTGCCAGCAGCTTCACACCGGGTGCGGTTTTTGAGCAGTTCTTC.

This clonotype was counted only a few times. This rearrangement joins TRBV5-1 to TRBJ2-3; the match to TRBD2 covers 9 bases. The CDR3 runs 17 residues. The V segment lost 0 bases and the J segment 2 bases; nucleotides outside the gene matches: 7. Per the germline V gene, CDR1 is SGHRS and CDR2 is YFSETQ. The CDR3 region is CASSLAALAGLTDTQYF. CDR3 coding DNA: TGCGCCAGCAGCTTGGCCGCACTAGCGGGCCTCACAGATACGCAGTATTTT.

This clonotype was counted ten times or more. The chain links TRBV28 to TRBJ2-7, with 8 bases identical to TRBD1. CDR3 length equals 16 residues. Unmatched junction bases numbered 5, after V lost 1 base and J lost 0 bases. CDR1 MDHEN and CDR2 SYDVKM come from the germline V gene. CDR3 protein: CASSLSTGGTSYEQYF. The CDR3 region has the DNA TGTGCCAGCAGTTTATCCACAGGGGGTACCTCCTACGAGCAGTACTTC.

This chain connects TRBV10-3 to TRBJ1-1; TRBD1 is a possible D gene (5 bases). The CDR3 runs 14 residues. Germline assignment: CDR1 ENHRY and CDR2 SYGVKD. V was clipped by 2 bases and J by 6 bases, with 13 bases between them. The CDR3 DNA sequence: TGTGCCATCAGTGAGGCCGGAGGGGAATCTGAAGCTTTCTTT. It encodes CAISEAGGESEAFF.

This clonotype was observed a few times. The genes are TRBV4-1 and TRBJ2-7; 7 nucleotides line up with TRBD2. Germline V gives CDR1 MGHRA, CDR2 YSYEKL. The junction had 7 bases not matched to a gene; V was cut back by 0 bases and J by 2 bases. The CDR3 is 16 residues long. This CDR3 is CASSQDWSGIAYEQYV. In DNA form, the CDR3 reads TGCGCCAGCAGCCAAGATTGGAGCGGGATCGCCTACGAGCAGTACGTC.